This TCR beta chain originates from a study of blood T cell repertoires in COVID-19. For the study at large: The study drew acute and convalescent COVID-19 samples from the United States, Italy and Spain. From T cells, B-cell-depleted T cells, or PBMCs came the material, which was cDNA or gDNA.

Authors' methods: The authors estimated nucleated cell counts from reference gene primer amplification. Only in-frame clones appear in the TCRdb table, and some are missing; sequencing was by immunoSEQ multiplex PCR. The V and J calls and clone size are taken from that table; D and trimming were inferred from the DNA. The sample lists roughly 200,000 clones, around 88% occurring once. V was pared by 1 base and J by 6 bases, with 9 bases of the junction left unmatched. The length of the CDR3 is 16 residues. Germline V lookup: CDR1 SGHDN, CDR2 FVKESK. The sample comprised peripheral blood. The sequence derives from a young man with active or convalescent COVID-19. The genes are TRBV14 and TRBJ2-1, with TRBD2 matching over 7 bases. The CDR3 DNA sequence: TGTGCCAGCAGCCAAGCGGCGGGAGTAGGCCGCAATGAGCAGTTCTTC. Protein sequence: CASSQAAGVGRNEQFF.